The subject of this entry is one T cell receptor (beta chain). This specimen belongs to a study of blood T cell repertoires in COVID-19. Study background: The study drew acute and convalescent COVID-19 samples from the United States, Italy and Spain. T cells, B-cell-depleted T cells, or PBMCs supplied cDNA or gDNA.

The germline gives CDR1 SGHRS, CDR2 YFSETQ. V was clipped by 0 bases and J by 3 bases, with 9 bases between them. The CDR3 runs 14 residues. Original processing methods: Counts of nucleated cells, estimated from reference gene primer amplification, were obtained. The method was immunoSEQ multiplex PCR; TCRdb's version includes in-frame clones alone and lacks a portion of them. The V and J calls and clone size come from that table; D and trimming were worked out from the DNA. This sample has about 230,000 clones, with over 80% found just once. The V gene is TRBV5-1, the J gene TRBJ1-2, with D unclear. Sequencing input: peripheral blood. The clonotype was recovered from a man in his forties or fifties with acute or convalescent COVID-19. The CDR3 bases are TGCGCCAGCAGCTTGGCACTTGAGGACTATGGCTACACCTTC. Its translation: CASSLALEDYGYTF.